This record covers a single T cell receptor beta chain. Sequenced by immunoSEQ multiplex PCR; TCRdb stores in-frame clones only, minus some. Here the sample spans about 59,000 clones, about 95% being singletons. CDR1 is MNHEY and CDR2 is SVGAGI in the germline V gene. V shed 8 bases, J shed 1 base, and the junction held 7 bases outside the gene matches. CDR3 length equals 14 residues. The sample originates from a study of T cell changes during pregnancy in multiple sclerosis. The material was CD8+ T cells from peripheral blood mononuclear cells, obtained after pregnancy. The chain links TRBV6-5 to TRBJ2-7; TRBD2 matches at 8 bases. The receptor's source is a female donor with multiple sclerosis, enrolled in a pregnancy study. This CDR3 reads CASAYQRGSYEQYF. In DNA, the CDR3 is TGTGCCAGCGCCTATCAGCGGGGGTCCTACGAGCAGTACTTC.